This section outlines one T cell receptor beta chain sequence together with its context. It was with random hexamers that roughly 0.5 to 1 ug RNA was reverse transcribed. TCRdb fed the immunoSEQ multiplex PCR reads into MiXCR, producing one record per CDR3 protein. The sample shows 77,000 or so distinct CDR3 sequences, about 95% of them seen only once. These data originate in a study of CD8 T cells in Susac syndrome. This CDR3 comprises 17 residues. The V gene lost 1 base and the J gene lost 7 bases, with 22 bases spanning the gap. Germline CDR1 and CDR2: MNHNS and SASEGT. The sequence came from a human donor with multiple sclerosis. The sequenced sample was CD8+ T cells from PBMCs. This chain connects TRBV6-1 to TRBJ1-2; the D is unclear. The CDR3 nucleotides read TGTGCCAGCAGTGAAGACCGTGGGCCTCTACCCGTCCGTGGCTACACCTTC. This translates into CASSEDRGPLPVRGYTF.